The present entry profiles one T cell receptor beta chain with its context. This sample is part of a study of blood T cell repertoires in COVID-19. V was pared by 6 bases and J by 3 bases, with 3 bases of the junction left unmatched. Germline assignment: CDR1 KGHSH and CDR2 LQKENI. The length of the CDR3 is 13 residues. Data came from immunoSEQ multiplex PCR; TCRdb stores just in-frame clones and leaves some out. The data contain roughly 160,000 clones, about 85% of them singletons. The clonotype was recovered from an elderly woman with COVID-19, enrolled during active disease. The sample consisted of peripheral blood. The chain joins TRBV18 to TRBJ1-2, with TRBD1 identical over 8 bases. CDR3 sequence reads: CASSQGADYGYTF. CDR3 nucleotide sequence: TGTGCCAGCTCGCAGGGGGCGGACTATGGCTACACCTTC.